This T cell receptor (beta chain) was recovered during a study of blood T cell repertoires in COVID-19. About the study: Samples representing acute and convalescent COVID-19 were sourced from the United States, Italy and Spain. Nucleic acid was either cDNA or gDNA, and it came from T cells, B-cell-depleted T cells, or PBMCs.

V was clipped by 2 bases and J by 5 bases; unmatched bases: 1. There are 13 residues in the CDR3. Germline CDR1 reads MGHRA; CDR2 reads YSYEKL. As originally analysed: Reference gene primers were amplified, and this amplification served to estimate nucleated cell counts. Here immunoSEQ multiplex PCR was the method, and the copy in TCRdb shows in-frame clones only, minus some. The V and J calls and clone size are taken from that table; D and trimming were inferred from the DNA. The repertoire holds 90,000 to 120,000 clones, approximately 87% seen once, with about 15% in the top ten. The sequenced material came from peripheral blood. The sequence was obtained from a man between 45 and 60 years old with acute or convalescent COVID-19. This sequence joins TRBV4-1 and TRBJ1-1, with 8 bases identical to TRBD1. CDR3 sequence: CASSQRQGTEAFF. The CDR3 DNA reads TGCGCCAGCAGCCAACGACAGGGGACTGAAGCTTTCTTT.